Below are 5 T cell receptor beta chains sequenced from a single sample in a study of long-term antiretroviral therapy in people with HIV. The immunoSEQ assay was v3.0, run at survey level. The repertoire was sequenced with immunoSEQ multiplex PCR; TCRdb's copy has only in-frame clones and lacks some. The table shows 30,000 or so clones, with 88% occurring only once. The sample here was unsorted PBMCs, taken 0.5 years after starting antiretroviral therapy. These TCRs come from a woman between 18 and 30 years old with HIV.

A word on this clone: Mismatch with germline at one junction end may stem from a read error. The chain employs TRBV7-2 and TRBJ2-3; D is possibly TRBD2 (6 bases). Germline CDR1 is SGHTA and CDR2 is FQGNSA. This CDR3 comprises 16 residues. The CDR3, as DNA: TGTGCCAGCAGCCTAGGGTCCGGGGGTTCTGAGGATAGGCAGTATTTT. It specifies CASSLGSGGSEDRQYF. Full variable domain (missing parts from reference TRBV7-2 and TRBJ2-3): GAGVSQSPSNKVTEKGKDVELRCDPISGHTALYWYRQSLGQGLEFLIYFQGNSAPDKSGLPSDRFSAERTGGSVSTLTIQRTQQEDSAVYLCASSLGSGGSEDRQYFGPGTRLTVL.

The chain has TRBV5-6 and TRBJ2-2; 9 bases match TRBD1. V lost 5 bases, J lost 5 bases, and 13 bases stayed unmatched. Germline assignment: CDR1 SGHDT and CDR2 YYEEEE. The CDR3 consists of 17 residues. The CDR3 here is CASSLLQGARKTGELFF. In nucleotides, the CDR3 is TGTGCCAGCAGTCTACTACAGGGGGCGAGGAAGACCGGGGAGCTGTTTTTT.

This clone was counted a few times. The chain has TRBV5-1 and TRBJ1-4; D is unresolved. The V gene's germline CDR1 is SGHRS and CDR2 YFSETQ. The CDR3 length is 12 residues. Trimming removed 5 bases from V and 14 bases from J, with 16 bases in between. The CDR3 loop reads CASSFDGPVLFF. CDR3 nucleotides: TGCGCCAGCAGTTTTGACGGTCCGGTGCTGTTTTTT. The full variable domain, with the rest looked up from reference TRBV5-1 and TRBJ1-4, is KAGVTQTPRYLIKTRGQQVTLSCSPISGHRSVSWYQQTPGQGLQFLFEYFSETQRNKGNFPGRFSGRQFSNSRSEMNVSTLELGDSALYLCASSFDGPVLFFGSGTQLSVL.

This clone has only one observation. The chain has TRBV25-1 and TRBJ2-7; D unclear. This CDR3 comprises 12 residues. Trimming removed 0 bases from V and 7 bases from J, with 7 bases in between. Germline loops: CDR1 MGHDK, CDR2 SYGVNS. CDR3 sequence (DNA): TGTGCCAGCAGTGAATATATGGGTGAGCAGTACTTC. Encoded protein: CASSEYMGEQYF.

The chain carries TRBV27 and TRBJ1-1, with D hard to call. Germline values: CDR1 MNHEY, CDR2 SMNVEV (reference sequence). The CDR3 consists of 13 residues. Trimming removed 4 bases from V and 4 bases from J, with 10 bases in between. The DNA for the CDR3 is TGTGCCAGCAGTTCCTTCGGAATCACTGAAGCTTTCTTT. Its translation is CASSSFGITEAFF.